This T cell receptor beta chain was retrieved from a study of OX40 agonist ivuxolimab in advanced cancers. The repertoire was sequenced with immunoSEQ multiplex PCR; TCRdb's copy has only in-frame clones and lacks some. The table lists a few thousand clones, approximately 74% of them singletons. The germline CDR1 and CDR2 sequences are SGHDT and YYEEEE. V was trimmed by 3 bases and J by 0 bases, leaving 10 bases between them. This CDR3 contains 16 residues. This clone appeared a few times. The receptor was derived from an adult with an advanced solid tumor such as melanoma, head and neck, liver or kidney cancer. The genes are TRBV5-6 and TRBJ1-6; D is perhaps TRBD1 (6 bases). The input for sequencing was CD4+ or CD8+ T cells sorted from blood, taken in a trial of the OX40 agonist ivuxolimab. CDR3 sequence (DNA): TGTGCCAGCAGCTACAGACAGGACTCCTATAATTCACCCCTCCACTTT. Encoded protein: CASSYRQDSYNSPLHF.